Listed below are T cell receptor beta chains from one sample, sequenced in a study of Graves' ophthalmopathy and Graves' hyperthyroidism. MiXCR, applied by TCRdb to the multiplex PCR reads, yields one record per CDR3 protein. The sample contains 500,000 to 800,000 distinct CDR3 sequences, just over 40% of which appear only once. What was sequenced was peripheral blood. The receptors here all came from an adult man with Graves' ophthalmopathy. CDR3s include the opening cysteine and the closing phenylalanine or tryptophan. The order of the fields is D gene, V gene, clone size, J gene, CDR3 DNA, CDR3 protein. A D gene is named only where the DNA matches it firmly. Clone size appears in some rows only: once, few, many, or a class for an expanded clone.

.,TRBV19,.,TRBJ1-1,TGTGCCAGTAGTATGGGTCGGCAGAGCTATAACACTGAAGCTTTCTTT,CASSMGRQSYNTEAFF
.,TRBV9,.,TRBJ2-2,TGTGTCAGCACCCCCGGATCCCCCCAGGGTGCCGGGGAGCTGTTTTTT,CVSTPGSPQGAGELFF
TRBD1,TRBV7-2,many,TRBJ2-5,TGTGCCAGCAGCTTAGGGAGGACAGGGGGCACTGAGACCCAGTACTTC,CASSLGRTGGTETQYF
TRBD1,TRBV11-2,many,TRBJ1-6,TGTGCCAGCAGTCGGGACAGCCGGAATTCACCCCTCCACTTT,CASSRDSRNSPLHF
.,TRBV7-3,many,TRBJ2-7,TGTGCCAGCAGCTTTACCTCATCCTCTAGTATCCTCTACGAGCAGTACTTC,CASSFTSSSSILYEQYF
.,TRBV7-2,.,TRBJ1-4,TGTGCCAGCAGCCCGAACGGGGGCTTCGGGGAAAAACTGTTTTTT,CASSPNGGFGEKLFF
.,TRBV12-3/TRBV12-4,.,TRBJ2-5,TGTGCCAGCAGCCAAATTGGGTACACCGGGACCCAGTACTTC,CASSQIGYTGTQYF
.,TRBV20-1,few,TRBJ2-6,TGCAGTGCTAGAGCAGGGAAGGGCTCTGGGGCCAACGTCCTGACTTTC,CSARAGKGSGANVLTF
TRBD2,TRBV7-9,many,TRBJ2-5,TGTGCCTGCAGCTGGCGGGGGGCGGAAGAGACCCAGTACTTC,CACSWRGAEETQYF
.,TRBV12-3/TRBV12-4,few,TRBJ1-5,TGTGCCAGCACCGCATCACAGGGCCGAGGTCAGCCCCAGCATTTT,CASTASQGRGQPQHF
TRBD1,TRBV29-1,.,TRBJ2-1,TGCAGCGCGCGACAGGGGGTCCCCAATGAGCAGTTCTTC,CSARQGVPNEQFF
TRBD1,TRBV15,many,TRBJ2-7,TGTGCCACCAGCTCGCGGGGACAGGGGGCTTACGAGCAGTACTTC,CATSSRGQGAYEQYF
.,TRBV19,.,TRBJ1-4,TGTGCCAGTAGCACGGGACTAGCCGGGAATGAAAAACTGTTTTTT,CASSTGLAGNEKLFF